The text below deals with one T cell receptor (beta chain). The target antigen is unknown. The data are from a study of cytomegalovirus exposure and HLA in healthy donors. Points from the study as a whole: Many donors carried some public TCRs, although rarity characterized most TCR sequences.

PCR employed 60 Vbeta and 13 Jbeta primers. TCRdb's copy holds only in-frame clones and misses some; the assay was immunoSEQ multiplex PCR. In the table there are 95,000 to 110,000 clones, more than 65% of which are singletons. Trimming shortened V by 1 base and J by 0 bases, and 11 bases separated the two germline ends. The length of the CDR3 is 15 residues. CDR1 and CDR2 from the germline V gene are SGHRS and YFSETQ. The sequence was obtained from a man in his thirties or forties in good health and CMV-seronegative. The source material was PBMCs. The gene calls are TRBV5-1 and TRBJ2-7; D remains unclear. The CDR3 loop reads CASSLIGGASYEQYF. Written as DNA, the CDR3 is TGCGCCAGCAGCTTGATCGGCGGAGCCTCCTACGAGCAGTACTTC.